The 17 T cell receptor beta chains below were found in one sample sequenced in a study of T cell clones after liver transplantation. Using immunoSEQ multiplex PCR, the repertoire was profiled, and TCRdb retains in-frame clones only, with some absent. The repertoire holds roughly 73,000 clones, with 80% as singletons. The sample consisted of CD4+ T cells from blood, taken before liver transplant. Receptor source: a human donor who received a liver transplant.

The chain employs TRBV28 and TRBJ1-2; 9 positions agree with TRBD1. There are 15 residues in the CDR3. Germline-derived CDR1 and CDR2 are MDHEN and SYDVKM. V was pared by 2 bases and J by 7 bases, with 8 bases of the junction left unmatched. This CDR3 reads CASSLGRDRAAGYTF. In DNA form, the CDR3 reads TGTGCCAGCAGTTTAGGTCGGGACAGGGCTGCTGGCTACACCTTC.

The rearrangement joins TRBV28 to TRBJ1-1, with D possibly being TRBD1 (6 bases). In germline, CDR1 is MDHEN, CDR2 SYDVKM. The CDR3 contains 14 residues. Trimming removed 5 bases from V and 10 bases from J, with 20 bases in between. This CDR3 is CASSRPGGIGRAFF. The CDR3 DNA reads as TGTGCCAGCAGTCGCCCTGGGGGCATCGGGAGAGCTTTCTTT.

The chain's CDR3 is CASSGAGGSHTEAFF. The CDR3 region has the DNA TGTGCCAGCAGCGGGGCAGGGGGCAGCCACACTGAAGCTTTCTTT. The genes are TRBV9 and TRBJ1-1; 8 bases map to TRBD1. The CDR3 runs to 15 residues. Germline CDR1 reads SGDLS; CDR2 reads YYNGEE. V lost 3 bases to trimming and J lost 3 bases; unmatched junction nucleotides: 7.

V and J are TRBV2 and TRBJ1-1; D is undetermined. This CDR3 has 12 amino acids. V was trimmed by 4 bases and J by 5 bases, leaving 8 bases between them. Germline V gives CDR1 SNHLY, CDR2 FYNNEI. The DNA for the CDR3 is TGTGCCAGCAGTGGACTGGGGACTGAAGCTTTCTTT. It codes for CASSGLGTEAFF.

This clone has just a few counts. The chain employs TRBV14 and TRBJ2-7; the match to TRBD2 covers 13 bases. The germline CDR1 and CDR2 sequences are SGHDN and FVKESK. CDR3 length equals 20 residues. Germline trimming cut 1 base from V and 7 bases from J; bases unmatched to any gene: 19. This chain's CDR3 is CASSQVIPSGGLAGMREQYF. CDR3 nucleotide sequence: TGTGCCAGCAGCCAAGTAATACCCTCAGGGGGACTAGCGGGGATGCGGGAGCAGTACTTC.

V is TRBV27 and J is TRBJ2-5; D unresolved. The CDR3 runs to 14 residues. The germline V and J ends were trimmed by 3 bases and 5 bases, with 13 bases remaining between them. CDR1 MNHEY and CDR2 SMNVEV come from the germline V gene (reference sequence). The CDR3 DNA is TGTGCCAGCAGTTTGAGTTGGGCAGAGGAGACCCAGTACTTC. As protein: CASSLSWAEETQYF.

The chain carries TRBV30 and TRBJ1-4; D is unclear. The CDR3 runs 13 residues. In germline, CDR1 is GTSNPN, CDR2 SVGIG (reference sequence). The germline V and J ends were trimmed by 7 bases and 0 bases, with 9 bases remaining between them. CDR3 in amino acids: CALETATNEKLFF. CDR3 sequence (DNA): TGTGCCTTGGAGACGGCAACTAATGAAAAACTGTTTTTT.

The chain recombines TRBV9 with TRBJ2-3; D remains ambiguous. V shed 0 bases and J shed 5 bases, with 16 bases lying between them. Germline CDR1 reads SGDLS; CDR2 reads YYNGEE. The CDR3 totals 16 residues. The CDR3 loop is CASSVESEFRRDTQYF. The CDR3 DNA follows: TGTGCCAGCAGCGTAGAGTCTGAGTTTAGGAGAGATACGCAGTATTTT.

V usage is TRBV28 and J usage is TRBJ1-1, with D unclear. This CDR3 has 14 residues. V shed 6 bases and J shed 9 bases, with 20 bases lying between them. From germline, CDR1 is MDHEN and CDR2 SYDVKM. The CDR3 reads CASSLDQIQGKAFF. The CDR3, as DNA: TGTGCCAGCAGCCTGGACCAGATACAAGGAAAAGCTTTCTTT. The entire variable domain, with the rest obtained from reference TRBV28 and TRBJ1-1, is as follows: DVKVTQSSRYLVKRTGEKVFLECVQDMDHENMFWYRQDPGLGLRLIYFSYDVKMKEKGDIPEGYSVSREKKERFSLILESASTNQTSMYLCASSLDQIQGKAFFGQGTRLTVV.

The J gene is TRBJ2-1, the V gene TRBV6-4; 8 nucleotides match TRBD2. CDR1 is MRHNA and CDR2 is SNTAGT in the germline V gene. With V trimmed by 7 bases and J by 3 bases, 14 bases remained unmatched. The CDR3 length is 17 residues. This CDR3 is CASNLIRSGSYYNEQFF. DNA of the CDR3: TGTGCCAGCAACCTGATCCGCAGCGGGAGCTACTACAATGAGCAGTTCTTC.

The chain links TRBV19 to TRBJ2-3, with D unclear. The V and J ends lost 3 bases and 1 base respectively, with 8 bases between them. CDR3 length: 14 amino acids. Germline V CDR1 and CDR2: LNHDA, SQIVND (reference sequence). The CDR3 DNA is TGTGCCAGTAGTATTCAGCAGCGCACAGATACGCAGTATTTT. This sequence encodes CASSIQQRTDTQYF.

The DNA of the CDR3 is TGTGCCATCAGCCCGGGGGATGAGCAGTTCTTC. Its protein is CAISPGDEQFF. The rearrangement uses TRBV10-3 and TRBJ2-1; perhaps TRBD2 as D (6 bases). V dropped 6 bases and J dropped 8 bases, with 8 bases sitting between them. The CDR3 runs 11 residues. Germline lookup yields CDR1 ENHRY and CDR2 SYGVKD.

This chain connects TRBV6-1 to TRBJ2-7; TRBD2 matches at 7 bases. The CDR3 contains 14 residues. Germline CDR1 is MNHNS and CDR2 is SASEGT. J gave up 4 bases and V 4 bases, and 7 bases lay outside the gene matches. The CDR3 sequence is CASSVAGGYYEQYF. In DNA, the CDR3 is TGTGCCAGCAGTGTGGCCGGGGGGTATTACGAGCAGTACTTC.

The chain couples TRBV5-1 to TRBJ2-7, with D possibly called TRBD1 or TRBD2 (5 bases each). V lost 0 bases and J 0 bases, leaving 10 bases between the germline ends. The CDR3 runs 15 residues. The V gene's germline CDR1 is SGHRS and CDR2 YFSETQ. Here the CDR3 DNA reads TGCGCCAGCAGCTTGGGAGGGGCTGGCTCCTACGAGCAGTACTTC. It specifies CASSLGGAGSYEQYF.

CDR3 coding DNA: TGTGCCAGCAGCTTAGGCCTAGCGGGAGACAATGAGCAGTTCTTC. Residues: CASSLGLAGDNEQFF. This chain uses TRBV7-8 with TRBJ2-1; 10 bases line up with TRBD2. This CDR3 is built from 15 residues. J lost 5 bases, V lost 1 base, and 2 bases had no gene match. Germline CDR1 is SGHVS and CDR2 is FQNEAQ.

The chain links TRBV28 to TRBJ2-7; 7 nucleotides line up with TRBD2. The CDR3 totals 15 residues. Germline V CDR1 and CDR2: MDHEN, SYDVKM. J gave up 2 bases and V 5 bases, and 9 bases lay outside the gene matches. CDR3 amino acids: CASSATSEGTYEQYF. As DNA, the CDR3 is TGTGCCAGCAGTGCTACTAGCGAAGGAACCTACGAGCAGTACTTC.

The CDR3, as DNA: TGTGCCAGCTCACAAACGGACGTTAGCACTGAAGCTTTCTTT. Its translation: CASSQTDVSTEAFF. J is TRBJ1-1 and V is TRBV18; D remains unclear. Trimming took off 4 bases at V and 4 bases at J, with 13 bases between the two ends. This CDR3 is 14 amino acids long. In germline, CDR1 is KGHSH, CDR2 LQKENI.